A selection of T cell receptor beta chains follows, all from one sample in a study of CD8 T cells in ankylosing spondylitis. TCRdb reprocessed the 5' RACE reads with MiXCR, giving one entry per CDR3 protein. This sample yields about 64,000 distinct CDR3 sequences, of which about 6% are seen a single time; roughly 4.8% belongs to the top ten. The sequenced sample consisted of synovial fluid, either unsorted or a sorted T cell fraction (not recorded which). The receptor source for this set is a male donor with ankylosing spondylitis. Both conserved end residues are part of each CDR3. The order of the fields is CDR3 protein, CDR3 DNA, D gene, J gene, V gene, clone size. The D gene is left open where the match is weak. The size entry is marked missing in some rows and otherwise reads once, few, many or a size class.

cdr3_aa: CASSLDRGESNQPQHF; cdr3_nt: TGTGCCAGCAGTTTGGACAGGGGCGAATCTAATCAGCCCCAGCATTTT; d_call: TRBD1; j_call: TRBJ1-5; v_call: TRBV12-3/TRBV12-4; clone_size: many
cdr3_aa: CASSPARDGTGELFF; cdr3_nt: TGTGCCAGCAGTCCCGCACGGGACGGTACCGGGGAGCTGTTTTTT; d_call: .; j_call: TRBJ2-2; v_call: TRBV28; clone_size: many
cdr3_aa: CASSFFSTGQETQYF; cdr3_nt: TGTGCCAGCAGCTTTTTTTCGACAGGCCAAGAGACCCAGTACTTC; d_call: .; j_call: TRBJ2-5; v_call: TRBV7-2; clone_size: many
cdr3_aa: CASSPGVGANVLTF; cdr3_nt: TGTGCCAGCAGTCCCGGGGTAGGGGCCAACGTCCTGACTTTC; d_call: .; j_call: TRBJ2-6; v_call: TRBV28; clone_size: many
cdr3_aa: CASSADAYEQYF; cdr3_nt: TGTGCCAGCAGTGCGGACGCCTACGAGCAGTACTTC; d_call: .; j_call: TRBJ2-7; v_call: TRBV7-6; clone_size: .
cdr3_aa: CASTSFREVYEQYF; cdr3_nt: TGTGCCAGCACCTCTTTCCGAGAGGTCTACGAGCAGTACTTC; d_call: .; j_call: TRBJ2-7; v_call: TRBV11-2; clone_size: .
cdr3_aa: CSAREARWTVNSPLHF; cdr3_nt: TGCAGTGCTAGAGAGGCCCGTTGGACGGTGAATTCACCCCTCCACTTT; d_call: .; j_call: TRBJ1-6; v_call: TRBV20-1; clone_size: few
cdr3_aa: CAWSQGAGVVYEQYF; cdr3_nt: TGTGCCTGGAGTCAGGGCGCGGGAGTGGTATACGAGCAGTACTTC; d_call: TRBD2; j_call: TRBJ2-7; v_call: TRBV30; clone_size: many
cdr3_aa: CASSSGGGYEQYF; cdr3_nt: TGTGCCAGCAGTTCAGGGGGCGGCTACGAGCAGTACTTC; d_call: TRBD1; j_call: TRBJ2-7; v_call: TRBV25-1; clone_size: many
cdr3_aa: CSGREVGNEQFF; cdr3_nt: TGCAGCGGCCGGGAGGTTGGGAATGAGCAGTTCTTC; d_call: TRBD2; j_call: TRBJ2-1; v_call: TRBV29-1; clone_size: many
cdr3_aa: CASRVNGQGQNTGELFF; cdr3_nt: TGTGCCAGTAGGGTTAATGGACAGGGGCAGAACACCGGGGAGCTGTTTTTT; d_call: TRBD1; j_call: TRBJ2-2; v_call: TRBV19; clone_size: .
cdr3_aa: CASSFEAGVMNTQYF; cdr3_nt: TGTGCCAGCAGCTTCGAAGCGGGAGTTATGAATACGCAGTATTTT; d_call: TRBD2; j_call: TRBJ2-3; v_call: TRBV7-6; clone_size: many
cdr3_aa: CSAYYSNEKLFF; cdr3_nt: TGCAGTGCTTATTATAGTAATGAAAAACTGTTTTTT; d_call: .; j_call: TRBJ1-4; v_call: TRBV20-1; clone_size: few
cdr3_aa: CASSPETRFTDTQYF; cdr3_nt: TGTGCCAGCTCACCCGAGACTCGCTTCACAGATACGCAGTATTTT; d_call: .; j_call: TRBJ2-3; v_call: TRBV18; clone_size: many
cdr3_aa: CASSPQSTGELFF; cdr3_nt: TGTGCCAGCAGCCCTCAGAGCACCGGGGAGCTGTTTTTT; d_call: .; j_call: TRBJ2-2; v_call: TRBV7-8; clone_size: few
cdr3_aa: CASSLAEGYGYTF; cdr3_nt: TGTGCCAGCAGCTTAGCGGAAGGGTATGGCTACACCTTC; d_call: .; j_call: TRBJ1-2; v_call: TRBV7-8; clone_size: many
cdr3_aa: CATAVGGDGSESSKNIQYF; cdr3_nt: TGTGCCACCGCCGTAGGGGGGGATGGTAGCGAGTCTTCCAAAAACATTCAGTACTTC; d_call: .; j_call: TRBJ2-4; v_call: TRBV10-3; clone_size: few
cdr3_aa: CSARDRFGNEQFF; cdr3_nt: TGCAGTGCCCGGGACCGGTTTGGCAATGAGCAGTTCTTC; d_call: .; j_call: TRBJ2-1; v_call: TRBV20-1; clone_size: many
cdr3_aa: CASSVGNGARVTDTQYF; cdr3_nt: TGTGCCAGCAGCGTAGGAAACGGGGCCCGGGTGACAGATACGCAGTATTTT; d_call: .; j_call: TRBJ2-3; v_call: TRBV9; clone_size: many
cdr3_aa: CASSPLGGTMNTEAFF; cdr3_nt: TGTGCCAGCAGCCCCTTGGGGGGGACCATGAACACTGAAGCTTTCTTT; d_call: .; j_call: TRBJ1-1; v_call: TRBV7-9; clone_size: many
cdr3_aa: CASSSDSPRGLYEQYF; cdr3_nt: TGCGCCAGCAGCTCGGACTCACCGAGGGGATTATACGAGCAGTACTTC; d_call: .; j_call: TRBJ2-7; v_call: TRBV5-1; clone_size: many
cdr3_aa: CASSYEGRWNEKLFF; cdr3_nt: TGTGCCAGCAGTTACGAAGGCAGGTGGAACGAAAAACTGTTTTTT; d_call: .; j_call: TRBJ1-4; v_call: TRBV6-5; clone_size: .
cdr3_aa: CAMSRDSDQPQHF; cdr3_nt: TGTGCCATGAGCCGGGACAGTGATCAGCCCCAGCATTTT; d_call: TRBD1; j_call: TRBJ1-5; v_call: TRBV10-3; clone_size: many
cdr3_aa: CASSVGDRATQYF; cdr3_nt: TGTGCCAGCAGCGTAGGGGACAGGGCTACGCAGTATTTT; d_call: TRBD1; j_call: TRBJ2-3; v_call: TRBV9; clone_size: .
cdr3_aa: CASSLLGQGAVGDTQYF; cdr3_nt: TGTGCCAGCAGTTTATTGGGCCAGGGGGCTGTTGGAGATACGCAGTATTTT; d_call: TRBD1; j_call: TRBJ2-3; v_call: TRBV27; clone_size: many
cdr3_aa: CASSDSYNEQFF; cdr3_nt: TGTGCCAGCAGTGACAGTTACAATGAGCAGTTCTTC; d_call: .; j_call: TRBJ2-1; v_call: TRBV6-5; clone_size: many
cdr3_aa: CASSSMAGRTEAFF; cdr3_nt: TGTGCCAGCAGCTCTATGGCTGGGCGCACTGAAGCTTTCTTT; d_call: .; j_call: TRBJ1-1; v_call: TRBV5-4; clone_size: .
cdr3_aa: CASSFRGRSEKLFF; cdr3_nt: TGTGCCAGCAGCTTCAGGGGGCGTTCTGAAAAACTGTTTTTT; d_call: TRBD1; j_call: TRBJ1-4; v_call: TRBV7-9; clone_size: many
cdr3_aa: CASSLDFGSRRNTGELFF; cdr3_nt: TGCGCCAGCAGCTTGGACTTCGGGAGTCGCAGGAACACCGGGGAGCTGTTTTTT; d_call: .; j_call: TRBJ2-2; v_call: TRBV5-1; clone_size: few
cdr3_aa: CASSLYWTSGGEQYF; cdr3_nt: TGCGCCAGCAGCCTTTATTGGACTAGCGGGGGCGAGCAGTACTTC; d_call: TRBD2; j_call: TRBJ2-7; v_call: TRBV4-3; clone_size: many
cdr3_aa: CASSLDFWIFSEQFF; cdr3_nt: TGTGCCAGCAGCTTAGATTTCTGGATATTTTCTGAGCAGTTCTTC; d_call: .; j_call: TRBJ2-1; v_call: TRBV11-2; clone_size: many
cdr3_aa: CSVRKASGSTHEQFF; cdr3_nt: TGCAGCGTGAGGAAGGCTAGCGGGAGCACCCATGAGCAGTTCTTC; d_call: TRBD2; j_call: TRBJ2-1; v_call: TRBV29-1; clone_size: many
cdr3_aa: CASSPVQGNTGELFF; cdr3_nt: TGTGCCAGCTCACCAGTTCAGGGAAACACCGGGGAGCTGTTTTTT; d_call: .; j_call: TRBJ2-2; v_call: TRBV18; clone_size: many
cdr3_aa: CATTGRGGDTQYF; cdr3_nt: TGTGCCACGACTGGGAGGGGTGGAGATACGCAGTATTTT; d_call: TRBD2; j_call: TRBJ2-3; v_call: TRBV27; clone_size: few
cdr3_aa: CASSLGQGFSYEQYF; cdr3_nt: TGCGCCAGCAGCTTAGGACAGGGATTTTCCTACGAGCAGTACTTC; d_call: TRBD1; j_call: TRBJ2-7; v_call: TRBV5-1; clone_size: once
cdr3_aa: CSVQAQGARTGELFF; cdr3_nt: TGCAGCGTGCAAGCCCAGGGGGCGCGGACCGGGGAGCTGTTTTTT; d_call: TRBD1; j_call: TRBJ2-2; v_call: TRBV29-1; clone_size: few
cdr3_aa: CASSWDSGASFEQFF; cdr3_nt: TGTGCCAGCAGCTGGGACAGCGGGGCCTCCTTTGAGCAGTTCTTC; d_call: .; j_call: TRBJ2-1; v_call: TRBV5-8; clone_size: few
cdr3_aa: CASSPRTGAQGTEAFF; cdr3_nt: TGTGCCAGCAGCCCAAGGACAGGGGCTCAGGGCACTGAAGCTTTCTTT; d_call: TRBD1; j_call: TRBJ1-1; v_call: TRBV7-2; clone_size: .
cdr3_aa: CASSQDWRSRQDVGELFF; cdr3_nt: TGTGCCAGCAGCCAAGATTGGAGGAGTCGTCAGGATGTCGGGGAGCTGTTTTTT; d_call: .; j_call: TRBJ2-2; v_call: TRBV3-1; clone_size: many
cdr3_aa: CASSVDYNEQFF; cdr3_nt: TGTGCCAGCAGCGTCGATTACAATGAGCAGTTCTTC; d_call: .; j_call: TRBJ2-1; v_call: TRBV7-3; clone_size: many
cdr3_aa: CASSPRITGELFF; cdr3_nt: TGTGCCAGCAGCCCCCGGATTACCGGGGAGCTGTTTTTT; d_call: .; j_call: TRBJ2-2; v_call: TRBV7-2; clone_size: few